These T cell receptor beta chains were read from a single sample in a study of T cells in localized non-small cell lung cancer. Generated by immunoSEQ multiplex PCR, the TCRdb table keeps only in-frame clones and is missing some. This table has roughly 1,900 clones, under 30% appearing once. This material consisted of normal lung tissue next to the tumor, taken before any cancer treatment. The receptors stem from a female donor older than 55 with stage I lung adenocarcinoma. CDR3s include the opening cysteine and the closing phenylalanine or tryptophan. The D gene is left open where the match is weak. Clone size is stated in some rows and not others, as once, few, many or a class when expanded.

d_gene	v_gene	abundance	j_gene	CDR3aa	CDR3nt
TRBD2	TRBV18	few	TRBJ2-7	CASSPGLAGVYEQYF	TGTGCCAGCTCACCAGGACTAGCGGGAGTGTACGAGCAGTACTTC
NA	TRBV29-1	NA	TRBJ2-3	CSVEGGRGTDTQYF	TGCAGCGTTGAAGGCGGGCGAGGCACAGATACGCAGTATTTT
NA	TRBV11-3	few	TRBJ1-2	CASSLGGPANYGYTF	TGTGCCAGCAGCTTGGGGGGGCCCGCCAACTATGGCTACACCTTC
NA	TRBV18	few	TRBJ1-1	CASSPSTDTEAFF	TGTGCCAGCTCACCGTCGACGGACACTGAAGCTTTCTTT
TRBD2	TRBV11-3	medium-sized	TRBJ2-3	CASSYSGRATDTQYF	TGTGCCAGCAGCTATAGCGGGAGGGCCACAGATACGCAGTATTTT
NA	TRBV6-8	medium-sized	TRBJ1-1	CASRQNYMNTEAFF	TGTGCCAGCAGGCAGAATTACATGAACACTGAAGCTTTCTTT
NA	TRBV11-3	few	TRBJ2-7	CASTQGQPRYEQYF	TGTGCCAGCACCCAGGGGCAGCCGCGGTACGAGCAGTACTTC
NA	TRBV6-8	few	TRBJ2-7	CASSGRVPTYEQYF	TGTGCCAGCAGCGGAAGGGTTCCCACCTACGAGCAGTACTTC
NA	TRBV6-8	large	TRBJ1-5	CASTWRGEGNQPQHF	TGTGCCAGCACCTGGAGAGGGGAAGGGAATCAGCCCCAGCATTTT
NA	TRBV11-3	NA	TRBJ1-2	CASSFALRGPQEGYTF	TGTGCCAGCAGCTTCGCCCTCAGGGGACCTCAGGAGGGCTACACCTTC
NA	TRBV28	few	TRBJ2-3	CASSLRTFSTDTQYF	TGTGCCAGCAGTTTAAGGACTTTCAGCACAGATACGCAGTATTTT
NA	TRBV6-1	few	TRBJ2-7	CASSEGGYSEQYF	TGTGCCAGCAGTGAAGGGGGCTACAGCGAGCAGTACTTC
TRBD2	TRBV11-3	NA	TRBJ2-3	CASSGTRGGTDTQYF	TGTGCCAGCAGCGGGACTCGGGGGGGCACAGATACGCAGTATTTT
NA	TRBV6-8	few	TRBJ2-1	CASNRGITPLYNEQFF	TGTGCCAGCAACCGTGGAATTACCCCCCTTTACAATGAGCAGTTCTTC
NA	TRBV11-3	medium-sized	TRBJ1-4	CASSSISGGNEKLFF	TGTGCCAGCAGCTCAATATCGGGGGGGAATGAAAAACTGTTTTTT
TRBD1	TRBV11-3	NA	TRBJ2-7	CASSPDRGSNEQYF	TGTGCCAGCAGCCCTGACAGGGGATCCAACGAGCAGTACTTC
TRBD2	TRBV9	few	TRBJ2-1	CASSVESGRAIEQFF	TGTGCCAGCAGCGTAGAGAGCGGGAGGGCCATTGAGCAGTTCTTC
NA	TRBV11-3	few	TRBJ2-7	CASSLSPDSPQSGEQYF	TGTGCCAGCAGCTTGAGCCCAGACTCGCCTCAGTCTGGCGAGCAGTACTTC
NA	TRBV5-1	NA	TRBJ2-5	CASSLGRDQETQYF	TGCGCCAGCAGCTTAGGTCGGGACCAAGAGACCCAGTACTTC
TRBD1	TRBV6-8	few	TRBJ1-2	CASSYPGQGNYGYTF	TGTGCCAGCAGTTACCCCGGACAGGGCAACTATGGCTACACCTTC
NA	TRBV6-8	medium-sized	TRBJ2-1	CASSYELPGASSYNEQFF	TGTGCCAGCAGTTACGAGCTCCCAGGCGCAAGCTCCTACAATGAGCAGTTCTTC
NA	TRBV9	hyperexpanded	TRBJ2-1	CASSVAEGVYNEQFF	TGTGCCAGCAGCGTAGCTGAGGGGGTGTACAATGAGCAGTTCTTC
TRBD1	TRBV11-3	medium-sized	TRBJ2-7	CASSLTGQSGEQYF	TGTGCCAGCAGCTTGACAGGGCAATCGGGCGAGCAGTACTTC
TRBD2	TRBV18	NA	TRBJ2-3	CASSPVLAGGTDTQYF	TGTGCCAGCTCACCGGTCCTAGCGGGAGGCACAGATACGCAGTATTTT
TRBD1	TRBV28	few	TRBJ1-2	CASSPGTGSSRYGYTF	TGTGCCAGCAGCCCCGGGACAGGCTCCTCCCGGTATGGCTACACCTTC
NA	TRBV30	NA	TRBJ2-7	CAWNQGGYEQYF	TGTGCCTGGAACCAGGGGGGCTACGAGCAGTACTTC
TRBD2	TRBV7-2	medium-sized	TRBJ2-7	CASSKREDYEQYF	TGTGCCAGCAGCAAGCGGGAGGACTACGAGCAGTACTTC
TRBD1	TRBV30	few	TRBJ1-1	CACTGGMTGANTEAFF	TGTGCCTGTACCGGGGGGATGACAGGGGCGAACACTGAAGCTTTCTTT
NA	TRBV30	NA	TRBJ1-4	CAWGRTNEKLFF	TGTGCCTGGGGGAGAACTAATGAAAAACTGTTTTTT
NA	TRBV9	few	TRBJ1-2	CASKLGRGVRGNNYGYTF	TGTGCCAGCAAATTGGGGAGGGGCGTGCGGGGGAATAACTATGGCTACACCTTC
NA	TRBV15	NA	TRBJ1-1	CATSRDTGSHTEAFF	TGTGCCACCAGCAGGGATACAGGGTCCCACACTGAAGCTTTCTTT
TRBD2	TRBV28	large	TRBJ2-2	CASSSSGSGAGELFF	TGTGCCAGCAGTTCCAGCGGGAGTGGGGCCGGGGAGCTGTTTTTT
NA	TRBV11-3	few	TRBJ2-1	CASSPLGEAVGPEQFF	TGTGCCAGCAGCCCGCTTGGGGAGGCGGTCGGGCCTGAGCAGTTCTTC
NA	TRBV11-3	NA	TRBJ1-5	CASSLGAANNQPQHF	TGTGCCAGCAGCTTAGGGGCTGCGAACAATCAGCCCCAGCATTTT
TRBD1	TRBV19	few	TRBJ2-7	CASSIGLGQGYYEQYF	TGTGCCAGTAGTATAGGTTTGGGACAGGGGTACTACGAGCAGTACTTC
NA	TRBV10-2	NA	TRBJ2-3	CASSGRYSTDTQYF	TGCGCCAGCAGTGGGCGGTATAGCACAGATACGCAGTATTTT
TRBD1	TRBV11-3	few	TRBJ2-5	CASSVTGTGEETQYF	TGTGCCAGCAGCGTAACCGGGACAGGGGAAGAGACCCAGTACTTC
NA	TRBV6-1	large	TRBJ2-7	CASSEARLGTGLYEQYF	TGTGCCAGCAGTGAAGCACGACTCGGGACGGGATTGTACGAGCAGTACTTC
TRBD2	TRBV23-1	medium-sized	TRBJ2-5	CASSQSWTSGAGETQYF	TGCGCCAGCAGCCAATCCTGGACTAGCGGGGCGGGAGAGACCCAGTACTTC
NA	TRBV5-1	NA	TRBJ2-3	CASSLAVIGGTDTQYF	TGCGCCAGCAGCTTGGCCGTAATAGGAGGCACAGATACGCAGTATTTT
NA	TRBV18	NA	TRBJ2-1	CASSPQTGRTGNEQFF	TGTGCCAGCTCACCTCAGACAGGGAGGACGGGCAATGAGCAGTTCTTC
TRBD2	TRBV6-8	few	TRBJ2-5	CAISGGQLAGSQETQYF	TGTGCCATCAGTGGAGGACAGCTAGCGGGTTCCCAAGAGACCCAGTACTTC